This TCR beta chain was sequenced for a study of shared clonotypes between healthy human individuals. Produced via immunoSEQ multiplex PCR; TCRdb's table is partial and in-frame only. The sample lists hundreds of thousands of clones, around two thirds occurring once. On this clone itself: The antigen is undetermined.

Whole-study results and caveats: Naive CD4 clonotype sharing across a few donors was about 5%.

The germline V gene has CDR1 SGHRS and CDR2 YFSETQ. The CDR3 contains 14 residues. The V gene lost 3 bases and the J gene lost 4 bases, with 11 bases spanning the gap. This receptor was obtained from a woman in her twenties or thirties in good health. Input material: memory CD4+ T cells sorted from blood. Subset noted: CD45RA-negative fraction. This chain connects TRBV5-1 to TRBJ2-1; a weak D match, TRBD2 (5 bases). DNA of the CDR3: TGCGCCAGCAGCTCCGGGGTAAGGTACAATGAGCAGTTCTTC. Residues: CASSSGVRYNEQFF.